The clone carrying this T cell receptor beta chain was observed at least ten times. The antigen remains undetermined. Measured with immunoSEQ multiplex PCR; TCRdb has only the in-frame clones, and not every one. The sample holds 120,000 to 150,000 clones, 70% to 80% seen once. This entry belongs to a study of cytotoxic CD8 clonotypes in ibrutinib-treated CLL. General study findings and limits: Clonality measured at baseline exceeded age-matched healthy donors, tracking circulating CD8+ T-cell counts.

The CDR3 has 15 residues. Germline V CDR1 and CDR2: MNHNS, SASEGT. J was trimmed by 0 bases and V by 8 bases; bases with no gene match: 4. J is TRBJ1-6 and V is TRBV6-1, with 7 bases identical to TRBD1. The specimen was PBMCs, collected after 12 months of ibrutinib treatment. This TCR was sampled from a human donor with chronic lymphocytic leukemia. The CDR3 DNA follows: TGTGCCAGCCGAACAGGGGACTCCTATAATTCACCCCTCCACTTT. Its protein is CASRTGDSYNSPLHF.